The 25 T cell receptor beta chains presented below share a single source sample, sequenced in a study of T cell repertoires in cytomegalovirus infection (dated by TCRdb to between 2019 and 2020). This sample's treatment or condition label indicates: in vitro stimulation with specific CMV peptide epitopes to enrich CMV-specific T cells. For these receptors, no antigen is known. TCRdb shows the sequencer as Illumina HiSeq 1500. The raw public data were reprocessed by TCRdb itself: fastp quality trimming at Q25, MiXCR clonotype calling, in-frame beta chains only. One record per CDR3 amino acid sequence lists the most common genes and DNA. The sample has some 940,000 distinct CDR3 sequences on record, approximately 30% of them singletons. The leading ten clones occupy around an eighth of the sample. The source material was cultured CD8+ T cells from PBMCs, sampled from culture after CMV antigen stimulation. Source of these receptors: a human donor in good health (CMV status not recorded). Some clones in this sample may be carry-over from other donors' samples.

The chain joins TRBV3-1 to TRBJ2-5; 8 nucleotides align to TRBD1. This CDR3 spans 17 amino acids. J gave up 5 bases and V 0 bases, and 11 bases lay outside the gene matches. CDR1 is LGHDT and CDR2 is YNNKEL in the germline V gene (reference sequence). Here the CDR3 DNA reads TGTGCCAGCAGCCAAGATCCCGGACAGGGAGAGCTGGAGACCCAGTACTTC. Residues: CASSQDPGQGELETQYF.

Concerning this clonotype itself: Given a much more abundant clone one base away, this may be a read error. This chain links TRBV7-8 with TRBJ2-2; the D is unclear. Germline V gives CDR1 SGHVS, CDR2 FQNEAQ. This CDR3 has 13 amino acids. The germline V and J ends were trimmed by 1 base and 13 bases, with 13 bases remaining between them. The CDR3 bases are TGTGCCAGCAGCTTAGATAGCATCTGGGGGCTGTTTTTT. Its translation: CASSLDSIWGLFF.

The chain couples TRBV6-2 or TRBV6-3 to TRBJ2-1; D is ambiguous. V was pared by 6 bases and J by 5 bases, with 14 bases between. Germline CDR1 MNHEY, CDR2 SVGEGT. This CDR3 is built from 14 residues. The CDR3 protein is CASRGSLRDNEQFF. The CDR3 DNA reads TGTGCCAGCAGGGGGTCCCTCCGAGACAATGAGCAGTTCTTC.

This clonotype showed up just a few times. The CDR3 sequence: CASGDATGVRNYGYTF. CDR3 in DNA: TGTGCCAGCGGGGATGCTACAGGGGTGCGAAACTATGGCTACACCTTC. This sequence joins TRBV27 and TRBJ1-2, with 7 bases lining up with TRBD1. Per the germline V gene, CDR1 is MNHEY and CDR2 is SMNVEV (reference sequence). This CDR3 region has 16 residues. The J segment lost 2 bases and the V segment lost 8 bases, leaving 14 bases of the junction unmatched.

This clonotype was picked up many times. The rearrangement links TRBV7-9 to TRBJ2-5, with D unclear. This CDR3 spans 17 amino acids. Germline-derived CDR1 and CDR2 are SEHNR and FQNEAQ (reference sequence). Trimming shortened V by 1 base and J by 0 bases, and 15 bases separated the two germline ends. The CDR3 DNA sequence: TGTGCCAGCAGCTTAGACCCCGAAGGAGATTACCAAGAGACCCAGTACTTC. Amino acid sequence: CASSLDPEGDYQETQYF.

This clonotype was detected only a few times. The chain has TRBV24-1 and TRBJ2-2, with TRBD2 identical over 13 bases. This CDR3 comprises 18 residues. Germline V gives CDR1 KGHDR, CDR2 SFDVKD. The V gene end was trimmed by 3 bases and the J gene end by 1 base; junction bases not matched to a gene: 4. CDR3 DNA: TGTGCCACCAGTGATAGGACTAGCGGGGGCCAGAACACCGGGGAGCTGTTTTTT. Translation: CATSDRTSGGQNTGELFF.

The V call is TRBV12-3 or TRBV12-4, the J call TRBJ1-2, with 10 bases that match TRBD1. Trimming at V came to 7 bases and at J to 7 bases, leaving 9 bases not matched to a gene. This CDR3 is 14 amino acids long. CDR3 sequence: CASTLDRGSIGYTF. The CDR3 nucleotides read TGTGCCAGCACCCTGGACAGGGGGTCTATTGGCTACACCTTC.

To note about this clonotype: The junction and the germline gene differ at one end; a read error may be behind it. The chain has TRBV11-2 and TRBJ2-2, with D uncertain. This CDR3 contains 15 residues. Germline V gives CDR1 SGHAT, CDR2 FQNNGV. CDR3 bases: TGTGTCAGCAGCTTAGTGCCCCGGTTGCCCGGGGAGCTGTTTTTT. Translation gives CVSSLVPRLPGELFF.

J is TRBJ2-7 and V is TRBV20-1; unclear D gene. V dropped 6 bases and J dropped 1 base, with 10 bases sitting between them. CDR1 is DFQATT, CDR2 SNEGSKA, per germline (reference sequence). CDR3 size: 12 residues. CDR3: CSATDTSYEQYF. As DNA, the CDR3 is TGCAGTGCGACTGACACTTCCTACGAGCAGTACTTC.

The chain uses TRBV14 and TRBJ1-6, with D tentatively TRBD1 (5 bases). Germline V gene data show CDR1 as SGHDN and CDR2 as FVKESK. The CDR3 consists of 16 residues. Trimming took 1 base from V and 6 from J, leaving 13 bases between them. The CDR3 sequence is CASSQALRGPNSPLHF. CDR3 nucleotides: TGTGCCAGCAGCCAAGCCCTTAGGGGACCTAATTCACCCCTCCACTTT.

This clonotype was observed a few times. The V gene is TRBV12-5, the J gene TRBJ2-3; 7 nucleotides match TRBD2. CDR3 size: 14 residues. CDR1 LGHNT and CDR2 FRNRAP come from the germline V gene. After removal of 9 bases from V and 6 bases from J, the junction contained 12 bases not matched to a gene. The CDR3 coding sequence is TGTGCTAGCGCTCTCCGGGGGGATATGGATACGCAGTATTTT. This encodes CASALRGDMDTQYF.

This clonotype occurred a few times. The CDR3 bases are TGTGCCAGCAGTTGGACGGGGGGAGAGGATACGCAGTATTTT. Amino acid sequence: CASSWTGGEDTQYF. This chain links TRBV27 with TRBJ2-3; 7 bases agree with TRBD2. The CDR3 sequence is 14 residues long. The J segment lost 6 bases and the V segment lost 4 bases, leaving 7 bases of the junction unmatched. Germline CDR1 MNHEY, CDR2 SMNVEV (reference sequence).

J is TRBJ1-2 and V is TRBV2; TRBD1 might be the D (6 bases). The CDR3 has 14 residues. The germline V gene encodes CDR1 SNHLY and CDR2 FYNNEI. V was shortened by 7 bases and J by 3 bases, with 15 bases between the two germline ends. CDR3 coding DNA: TGTGCCAGCATATTGTCAGGGGTTGACTATGGCTACACCTTC. Amino acid sequence: CASILSGVDYGYTF.

This clonotype was seen a handful of times. This chain connects TRBV20-1 to TRBJ2-7; a possible D gene is TRBD1 (7 bases). V lost 6 bases and J 7 bases, leaving 22 bases between the germline ends. In germline, CDR1 is DFQATT, CDR2 SNEGSKA (reference sequence). The CDR3 sequence is 14 residues long. The CDR3 DNA sequence: TGCAGTGCCACCAGGGGGACTCAGGAGAGGGAGCAGTACTTC. It yields the protein CSATRGTQEREQYF.

This clonotype occurred a few times. The CDR3: CASSQDWAGVGANVLTF. The DNA of the CDR3 is TGTGCCAGCAGCCAAGATTGGGCAGGGGTCGGGGCCAACGTCCTGACTTTC. The chain recombines TRBV4-2 with TRBJ2-6; a possible D gene is TRBD1 (6 bases). V was trimmed by 0 bases and J by 4 bases, leaving 13 bases between them. From germline, CDR1 is LGHNA and CDR2 YNFKEQ. The CDR3 consists of 17 residues.

There are a few counts of this clonotype. The chain recombines TRBV10-3 with TRBJ2-7, with 9 bases fitting TRBD2. This CDR3 has 16 residues. Trimming removed 0 bases from V and 3 bases from J; junction bases left unmatched: 6. Germline V gene data show CDR1 as ENHRY and CDR2 as SYGVKD. CDR3 sequence reads: CAISESKSGGRYEQYF. The CDR3, as DNA: TGTGCCATCAGTGAGTCGAAAAGCGGGGGGCGCTACGAGCAGTACTTC.

V is TRBV3-1 and J is TRBJ1-6; D is perhaps TRBD1 (6 bases). Germline loops: CDR1 LGHDT, CDR2 YNNKEL (reference sequence). The CDR3 totals 15 residues. Trimming shortened V by 3 bases and J by 6 bases, and 12 bases separated the two germline ends. Written as DNA, the CDR3 is TGTGCCAGCAGCCAGGGACACAGGATTAATTCACCCCTCCACTTT. Protein: CASSQGHRINSPLHF.

The chain has TRBV6-1 and TRBJ1-1; tentatively, D is TRBD1 (6 bases). V was trimmed by 5 bases and J by 9 bases, leaving 19 bases between them. CDR1 and CDR2 (germline): MNHNS, SASEGT. The CDR3 loop spans 14 amino acids. CDR3 nucleotide sequence: TGTGCCAGCAGTCCCCTATCCCGGGACATCCAAGCTTTCTTT. It translates to CASSPLSRDIQAFF.

Regarding this clonotype: A junction end diverges from the germline sequence, so it may reflect a read error. The chain has TRBV28 and TRBJ1-5, with TRBD1 as a possible D gene (6 bases). CDR3 length: 15 amino acids. Germline V gene lookup returns CDR1 MDHEN and CDR2 SYDVKM. Here the CDR3 reads CASNLQGYSNQPQHF. The CDR3 DNA sequence: TGTGCCAGCAATTTACAGGGATATAGCAATCAGCCCCAGCATTTT.

The chain employs TRBV6-1 and TRBJ1-3; 7 nucleotides match TRBD1. The V gene end was trimmed by 6 bases and the J gene end by 1 base; junction bases not matched to a gene: 6. Germline CDR1 reads MNHNS; CDR2 reads SASEGT. CDR3 length: 15 amino acids. In nucleotides, the CDR3 is TGTGCCAGCAGATCGGACAGGTTTTCTGGAAACACCATATATTTT. It is translated as CASRSDRFSGNTIYF.

The chain combines TRBV6-1 with TRBJ2-2, with TRBD2 matching over 10 bases. This CDR3 has 17 amino acids. V lost 5 bases, J lost 7 bases, and 13 bases stayed unmatched. Germline V CDR1 and CDR2: MNHNS, SASEGT. The CDR3 sequence is CASSPYASGGVNGELFF. Here the CDR3 DNA reads TGTGCCAGCAGTCCCTACGCCAGCGGGGGGGTTAACGGGGAGCTGTTTTTT.

About this clonotype: Sequence at one end of the junction differs from germline and may be a read error. This chain's CDR3 is CASSVGNF. In nucleotides, the CDR3 is TGTGCCAGCAGCGTAGGGAATTTT. V is TRBV9 and J is TRBJ2-3, with D unresolved. CDR3 size: 8 residues. The germline gives CDR1 SGDLS, CDR2 YYNGEE.

This rearrangement joins TRBV12-3 or TRBV12-4 to TRBJ1-1, with TRBD1 as a possible D gene (6 bases). The CDR3 covers 14 residues. Between the trimmed V and J ends, which lost 2 bases and 5 bases, there was a span of 12 bases. The CDR3 loop is CASSLPGRGTEAFF. The DNA of the CDR3 is TGTGCCAGCAGTTTACCAGGGAGGGGGACTGAAGCTTTCTTT.

In this sample, this clonotype turned up a few times. This chain connects TRBV6-1 to TRBJ1-2; 9 nucleotides line up with TRBD1. Germline loops: CDR1 MNHNS, CDR2 SASEGT. The V and J ends lost 7 bases and 5 bases, in that order; junction bases with no gene match: 11. There are 15 residues in the CDR3. The CDR3 bases are TGTGCCAGCACCCTCGGGACAGGGACTGGATATGGCTACACCTTC. Protein: CASTLGTGTGYGYTF.

This clonotype was observed a single time. The chain employs TRBV20-1 and TRBJ1-1, with 9 bases matching TRBD1. The CDR3 is made up of 13 amino acids. Trimming at V came to 4 bases and at J to 4 bases, leaving 4 bases not matched to a gene. CDR1 DFQATT and CDR2 SNEGSKA come from the germline V gene (reference sequence). The CDR3 DNA is TGCAGTGCTACCAACAGGGGGCTCACTGAAGCTTTCTTT. Protein: CSATNRGLTEAFF.